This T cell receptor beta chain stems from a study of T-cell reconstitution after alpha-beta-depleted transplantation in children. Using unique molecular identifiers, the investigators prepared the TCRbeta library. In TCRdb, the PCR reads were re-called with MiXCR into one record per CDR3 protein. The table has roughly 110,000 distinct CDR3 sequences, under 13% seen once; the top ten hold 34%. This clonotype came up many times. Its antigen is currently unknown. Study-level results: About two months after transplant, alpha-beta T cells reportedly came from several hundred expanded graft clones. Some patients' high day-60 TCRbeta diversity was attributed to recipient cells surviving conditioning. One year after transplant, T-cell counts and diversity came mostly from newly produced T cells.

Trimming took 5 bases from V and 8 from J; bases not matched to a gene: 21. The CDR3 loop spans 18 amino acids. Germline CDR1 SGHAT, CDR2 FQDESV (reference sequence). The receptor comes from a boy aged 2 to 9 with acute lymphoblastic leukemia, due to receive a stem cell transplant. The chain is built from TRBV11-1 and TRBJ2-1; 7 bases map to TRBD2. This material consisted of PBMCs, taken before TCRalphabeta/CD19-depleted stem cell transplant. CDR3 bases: TGTGCCAGCAGCCCCCCAACATCGCTGGGGGAGGGCCCGGATGAGCAGTTCTTC. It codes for CASSPPTSLGEGPDEQFF.